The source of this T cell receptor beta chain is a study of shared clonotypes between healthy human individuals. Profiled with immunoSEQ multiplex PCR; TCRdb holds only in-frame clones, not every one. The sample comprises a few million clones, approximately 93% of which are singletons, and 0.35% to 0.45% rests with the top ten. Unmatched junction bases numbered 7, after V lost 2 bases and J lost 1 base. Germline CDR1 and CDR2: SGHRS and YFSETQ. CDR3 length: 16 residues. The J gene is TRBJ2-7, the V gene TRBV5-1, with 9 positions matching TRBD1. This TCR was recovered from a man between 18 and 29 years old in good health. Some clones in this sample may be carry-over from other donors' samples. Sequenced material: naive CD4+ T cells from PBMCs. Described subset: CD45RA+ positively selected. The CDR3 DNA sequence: TGCGCCAGCAGCTTTTCCCCGGGACAGGGATCCTACGAGCAGTACTTC. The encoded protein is CASSFSPGQGSYEQYF.